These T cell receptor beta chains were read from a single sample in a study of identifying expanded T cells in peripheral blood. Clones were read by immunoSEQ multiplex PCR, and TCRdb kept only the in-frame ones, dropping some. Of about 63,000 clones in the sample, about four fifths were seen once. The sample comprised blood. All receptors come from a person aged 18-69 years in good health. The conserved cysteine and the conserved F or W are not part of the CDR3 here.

CDR3 protein: ASSRPGSLDYGYT; J gene: TRBJ1-2; V gene: TRBV7-9
CDR3 protein: ASSPGRSYNEQF; J gene: TRBJ2-1; V gene: TRBV5-5
CDR3 protein: ASSQSGAVGEQF; J gene: TRBJ2-1; V gene: TRBV7-9
CDR3 protein: ASSRRSGGPTDTQY; J gene: TRBJ2-3; V gene: TRBV5-1
CDR3 protein: AISGSSGYT; J gene: TRBJ1-2; V gene: TRBV10-3
CDR3 protein: ASSLISSGGASADTQY; J gene: TRBJ2-3; V gene: TRBV11-3
CDR3 protein: ASSIDSLPLYSNQPQH; J gene: TRBJ1-5; V gene: TRBV19
CDR3 protein: ASSSYGQVNELF; J gene: TRBJ2-2; V gene: TRBV7-2
CDR3 protein: ASSLSNEQF; J gene: TRBJ2-1; V gene: TRBV5-1
CDR3 protein: ASSLTGSTDTQY; J gene: TRBJ2-3; V gene: TRBV28
CDR3 protein: ASSRDREETQY; J gene: TRBJ2-5; V gene: TRBV6-5
CDR3 protein: ASSLSPGQVLEKYEQY; J gene: TRBJ2-7; V gene: TRBV5-1
CDR3 protein: ASSQGQGSGYGYT; J gene: TRBJ1-2; V gene: TRBV7-3
CDR3 protein: ASSIPGGWKGYT; J gene: TRBJ1-2; V gene: TRBV19
CDR3 protein: ASSSWGALRDEQY; J gene: TRBJ2-7; V gene: TRBV6-5
CDR3 protein: ASSESRNRPLSGYT; J gene: TRBJ1-2; V gene: TRBV6-1
CDR3 protein: ASSLRTGMNTGELF; J gene: TRBJ2-2; V gene: TRBV5-1
CDR3 protein: ASSHRDRDFWETQY; J gene: TRBJ2-5; V gene: TRBV11-2
CDR3 protein: ASRDTRVGTEAF; J gene: TRBJ1-1; V gene: TRBV2
CDR3 protein: ASSLDRTVTEAF; J gene: TRBJ1-1; V gene: TRBV11-2
CDR3 protein: ASSLGPGESSYEQY; J gene: TRBJ2-7; V gene: TRBV7-2
CDR3 protein: ASSIESGRMGTEQF; J gene: TRBJ2-1; V gene: TRBV5-1
CDR3 protein: ASSSQGYYGYT; J gene: TRBJ1-2; V gene: TRBV27
CDR3 protein: ASSVASSYEQY; J gene: TRBJ2-7; V gene: TRBV10-2
CDR3 protein: ASSTRQGRVNTEAF; J gene: TRBJ1-1; V gene: TRBV5-4
CDR3 protein: ASSTSSGVSYEQY; J gene: TRBJ2-7; V gene: TRBV6-1
CDR3 protein: ASSQRLAGHSYNEQF; J gene: TRBJ2-1; V gene: TRBV7-2
CDR3 protein: ASSLSKGGWEQY; J gene: TRBJ2-7; V gene: TRBV27
CDR3 protein: ASSYRGDNQPQH; J gene: TRBJ1-5; V gene: TRBV6-5
CDR3 protein: ASSFEGGELF; J gene: TRBJ2-2; V gene: TRBV5-1
CDR3 protein: ASSLEGRGNTEAF; J gene: TRBJ1-1; V gene: TRBV5-6
CDR3 protein: ASSVARTPKEQF; J gene: TRBJ2-1; V gene: TRBV9
CDR3 protein: ASSVGTEPLAQY; J gene: TRBJ2-5; V gene: TRBV9
CDR3 protein: AIREDQENTEAF; J gene: TRBJ1-1; V gene: TRBV10-3
CDR3 protein: ASSLDRGQRNIQY; J gene: TRBJ2-4; V gene: TRBV7-2
CDR3 protein: SARKGTEQF; J gene: TRBJ2-1; V gene: TRBV20-1
CDR3 protein: ASSEGDITYEQY; J gene: TRBJ2-7; V gene: TRBV9
CDR3 protein: ASSLAGTAMNTEAF; J gene: TRBJ1-1; V gene: TRBV11-3
CDR3 protein: ASTDYSGAHEQF; J gene: TRBJ2-1; V gene: TRBV27
CDR3 protein: ASSFDISTGELF; J gene: TRBJ2-2; V gene: TRBV7-3
CDR3 protein: ASRIDGQKLF; J gene: TRBJ1-4; V gene: TRBV5-1
CDR3 protein: ASSQAQVRTDTQY; J gene: TRBJ2-3; V gene: TRBV4-1
CDR3 protein: ASKRDGLNEQF; J gene: TRBJ2-1; V gene: TRBV6-1
CDR3 protein: ASSDQAGNSPLH; J gene: TRBJ1-6; V gene: TRBV2
CDR3 protein: ASAGVGGSTDTQY; J gene: TRBJ2-3; V gene: TRBV7-9
CDR3 protein: AWSVQGYGYT; J gene: TRBJ1-2; V gene: TRBV30
CDR3 protein: AISESKGQAGYT; J gene: TRBJ1-2; V gene: TRBV10-3
CDR3 protein: ASGNPGRAHEQY; J gene: TRBJ2-7; V gene: TRBV6-6
CDR3 protein: ASSEFQTGQETQY; J gene: TRBJ2-5; V gene: TRBV10-2